Presented here are 8 T cell receptor beta chains from one specimen sequenced in a study of technical replicates of blood from a handful of donors. The table came from immunoSEQ multiplex PCR; TCRdb's copy has only in-frame clones and leaves some out. The table includes approximately 65,000 clones, about 88% detected once. The sequencing sample was made of PBMCs. These receptor sequences come from a human donor in good health. Some clones in this sample may be carry-over from other donors' samples.

The genes are TRBV7-9 and TRBJ2-1; 11 nucleotides align to TRBD2. The trim removed 5 bases at V and 7 bases at J, leaving 7 bases unmatched. Germline V gene sequence: CDR1 SEHNR, CDR2 FQNEAQ (reference sequence). This CDR3 has 15 amino acids. The CDR3 sequence is CASSALAGGRNEQFF. DNA of the CDR3: TGTGCCAGCAGCGCTCTAGCGGGGGGTCGGAATGAGCAGTTCTTC.

The chain has TRBV25-1 and TRBJ2-7; 12 bases line up with TRBD2. The CDR3 is 17 amino acids. The J segment lost 2 bases and the V segment lost 1 base, leaving 6 bases of the junction unmatched. The germline V gene has CDR1 MGHDK and CDR2 SYGVNS. CDR3 nucleotide sequence: TGTGCCAGCAGTGAATTAGGGACTAGCGGGCCGACCTACGAGCAGTACTTC. Amino acids: CASSELGTSGPTYEQYF.

In DNA, the CDR3 is TGTGCCAGCAGCTTGGGGGGGACTAGCGGGAGCACAGATACGCAGTATTTT. It specifies CASSLGGTSGSTDTQYF. The V gene is TRBV5-4, the J gene TRBJ2-3; 12 bases line up with TRBD2. The ends lost 0 bases at V and 0 bases at J; junction bases unmatched: 2. The CDR3 is 17 residues long. The germline V gene encodes CDR1 SGHNT and CDR2 YYREEE (reference sequence). Complete variable domain (other parts from reference TRBV5-4 and TRBJ2-3): ETGVTQSPTHLIKTRGQQVTLRCSSQSGHNTVSWYQQALGQGPQFIFQYYREEENGRGNFPPRFSGLQFPNYSSELNVNALELDDSALYLCASSLGGTSGSTDTQYFGPGTRLTVL.

The gene calls are TRBV7-9 and TRBJ1-6; D gene uncertain. V lost 7 bases and J lost 1, with 8 bases in between. The CDR3 runs to 14 residues. Germline-derived CDR1 and CDR2 are SEHNR and FQNEAQ (reference sequence). CDR3 sequence (DNA): TGTGCCAGCACAGAAGATTCCTATAATTCACCCCTCCACTTT. It translates to CASTEDSYNSPLHF.

This chain uses TRBV7-2 with TRBJ1-5, with D perhaps TRBD1 (6 bases). Germline assignment: CDR1 SGHTA and CDR2 FQGNSA. V lost 1 base and J 3 bases, leaving 10 bases between the germline ends. The CDR3 consists of 15 residues. CDR3 bases: TGTGCCAGCAGCTTAGTAGGACAGTCCAATCAGCCCCAGCATTTT. Its protein is CASSLVGQSNQPQHF.

The rearrangement joins TRBV7-2 to TRBJ2-1; D possibly corresponds to TRBD2 (5 bases). The germline CDR1 and CDR2 sequences are SGHTA and FQGNSA. CDR3 length equals 11 residues. Trimming left V 5 bases short and J 9 bases short, with 8 bases between. The CDR3 sequence is CASSPGSEQFF. CDR3 sequence (DNA): TGTGCCAGCAGCCCTGGGAGTGAGCAGTTCTTC.

This clone was detected only once. The chain links TRBV4-3 to TRBJ1-1; 8 bases line up with TRBD1. The CDR3 spans 13 residues. V shed 2 bases, J shed 8 bases, and the junction held 4 bases outside the gene matches. The germline CDR1 and CDR2 sequences are LGHNA and YSLEER. The CDR3 DNA sequence: TGCGCCAGCAGCCAACCCGGACAGGGAGAAGCTTTCTTT. Translation gives CASSQPGQGEAFF.

The chain carries TRBV6-1 and TRBJ2-2, with 12 bases aligning to TRBD1. CDR1 MNHNS and CDR2 SASEGT come from the germline V gene. The CDR3 has 15 amino acids. Losses at the gene ends were 7 bases for V and 2 bases for J; bases not matched to a gene: 2. CDR3 coding DNA: TGTGCCAGCACCGGGACAGGGGGCAACACCGGGGAGCTGTTTTTT. It encodes CASTGTGGNTGELFF.